This TCR beta chain derives from a study of blood T cell repertoires in COVID-19. For the study at large: Both acute and convalescent COVID-19 samples were obtained from the United States, Italy and Spain. T cells, B-cell-depleted T cells, or PBMCs provided the cDNA or gDNA that served as material.

Sequencing used immunoSEQ multiplex PCR; TCRdb keeps in-frame clones, though not all of them. This table has fewer than 200,000 clones, about 80% appearing once. Many counts were recorded for this clone. Specimen: peripheral blood. This TCR derives from a man between 70 and 80 years old with active or convalescent COVID-19.

CDR3 protein: CASSHGGRFDEQYF. CDR3 DNA: TGTGCCAGCAGCCACGGGGGGCGCTTCGACGAGCAGTACTTC. This chain joins TRBV3-1 (or the pseudogene TRBV3-2) and TRBJ2-7, with D perhaps matching TRBD2 (7 bases). Trimming removed 3 bases from V and 5 bases from J, with 14 bases in between. The CDR3 covers 14 residues. Germline V gene lookup returns CDR1 LGHDT and CDR2 YNNKEL (reference sequence).